The clone carrying this TCR beta chain was found once. Looked up from germline, CDR1 is SGHAT and CDR2 is FQNNGV. The CDR3 contains 14 residues. J lost 2 bases, V lost 5 bases, and 5 bases had no gene match. These data are taken from a study of blood T cell repertoires in COVID-19. The authors' processing: Amplified reference gene primers provided the basis for estimating nucleated cell counts. The method was immunoSEQ multiplex PCR; TCRdb's version includes in-frame clones alone and lacks a portion of them. V, J and clone size were drawn from that table, and D and trimming were deduced from the DNA. The sample yields around 270,000 clones, 80% to 85% seen once.

Sequenced material: peripheral blood. This receptor was obtained from a person aged 65-85 years with COVID-19, enrolled during active disease. V usage is TRBV11-2 and J usage is TRBJ2-7; TRBD2 aligns across 8 bases. DNA of the CDR3: TGTGCCAGCAGCGCGGGGGGCAGTACCTACGAGCAGTACTTC. This encodes CASSAGGSTYEQYF.